The 11 T cell receptor beta chains reported below all come from one sample, sequenced in a study of T cell changes during pregnancy in multiple sclerosis. Clones were read by immunoSEQ multiplex PCR, and TCRdb kept only the in-frame ones, dropping some. The table shows tens of thousands of clones, with about 89% occurring only once. The sequenced sample was CD4+ T cells from peripheral blood mononuclear cells, obtained in the first trimester of pregnancy. Every receptor here comes from a female donor with multiple sclerosis, enrolled in a pregnancy study.

This clone has a handful of counts. The chain is built from TRBV9 and TRBJ2-5; TRBD2 agrees at 11 bases. Germline V CDR1 and CDR2: SGDLS, YYNGEE. The CDR3 spans 15 residues. The V segment lost 3 bases and the J segment 2 bases; nucleotides outside the gene matches: 3. This CDR3 is CASSGGLAAQETQYF. DNA for the CDR3: TGTGCCAGCAGCGGGGGACTAGCGGCACAAGAGACCCAGTACTTC.

The V call is TRBV30, the J call TRBJ1-1, with no clear D. Germline CDR1 GTSNPN, CDR2 SVGIG (reference sequence). The V end lost 2 bases, the J end lost 1 base, and 5 bases lay between the germline ends. The CDR3 totals 12 residues. CDR3 in DNA: TGTGCCTGGAGTCCGGGGAACACTGAAGCTTTCTTT. It yields the protein CAWSPGNTEAFF.

The table lists this clone with a few counts. This CDR3 is also generated by other DNA sequences in the sample. This chain connects TRBV10-2 to TRBJ1-1; D ambiguous. CDR1 is WSHSY, CDR2 SAAADI, per germline. V lost 3 bases and J 4 bases, leaving 9 bases between the germline ends. This CDR3 is 13 amino acids long. The CDR3 DNA sequence: TGCGCCAGCAGTGACCGCGGGGTCACTGAAGCTTTCTTT. It is translated as CASSDRGVTEAFF.

This chain links TRBV14 with TRBJ2-2, with TRBD2 matching 9 bases. CDR3 length equals 15 residues. V gave up 3 bases and J gave up 3 bases; unmatched junction bases: 2. Germline CDR1 reads SGHDN; CDR2 reads FVKESK. CDR3 protein: CASSQTSGYTGELFF. The CDR3, as DNA: TGTGCCAGCAGCCAGACTAGCGGTTACACCGGGGAGCTGTTTTTT.

The chain couples TRBV6-1 to TRBJ2-2, with 7 positions matching TRBD1. The CDR3 length is 15 residues. The junction had 4 bases not matched to a gene; V was cut back by 6 bases and J by 0 bases. CDR1 is MNHNS, CDR2 SASEGT, per germline. The CDR3 protein is CASRPDRTNTGELFF. CDR3 nucleotides: TGTGCCAGCAGACCGGACAGGACGAACACCGGGGAGCTGTTTTTT.

V and J are TRBV28 and TRBJ1-2; tentatively, D is TRBD1 (5 bases). Germline V gene lookup returns CDR1 MDHEN and CDR2 SYDVKM. V was clipped by 2 bases and J by 6 bases, with 16 bases between them. The CDR3 has 15 residues. CDR3 region: CASSLPRGGLNGYTF. The CDR3 coding sequence is TGTGCCAGCAGTTTACCCCGGGGGGGATTAAATGGCTACACCTTC.

This chain links TRBV28 with TRBJ1-4; TRBD1 might be the D (5 bases). V was cut by 2 bases and J by 8 bases, with 18 bases left in between. This CDR3 has 16 amino acids. The germline CDR1 and CDR2 sequences are MDHEN and SYDVKM. CDR3 nucleotide sequence: TGTGCCAGCAGTTTACTCGATGGCAGGGCCCAGGAAAAACTGTTTTTT. It yields the protein CASSLLDGRAQEKLFF. Full variable domain (remainder filled in from reference TRBV28 and TRBJ1-4): DVKVTQSSRYLVKRTGEKVFLECVQDMDHENMFWYRQDPGLGLRLIYFSYDVKMKEKGDIPEGYSVSREKKERFSLILESASTNQTSMYLCASSLLDGRAQEKLFFGSGTQLSVL.

The V and J genes are TRBV6-4 and TRBJ2-4; 14 bases agree with TRBD2. Germline trimming cut 11 bases from V and 1 base from J; bases unmatched to any gene: 19. This CDR3 comprises 20 residues. Germline V gene data show CDR1 as MRHNA and CDR2 as SNTAGT. CDR3 nucleotides: TGTGCCCGCCCAAACCCGGGACTAGCGGGAGTGAGGGGGGCCAAAAACATTCAGTACTTC. This sequence encodes CARPNPGLAGVRGAKNIQYF.

The chain couples TRBV6-5 to TRBJ2-3; D may be TRBD2 (6 bases). The CDR3 totals 14 residues. Germline V gene sequence: CDR1 MNHEY, CDR2 SVGAGI. V shed 4 bases and J shed 5 bases, with 13 bases lying between them. DNA of the CDR3: TGTGCCAGCAGTTCTGGGCTAGCGATAGATACGCAGTATTTT. It specifies CASSSGLAIDTQYF.

Details on this clone: Other DNA sequences in this sample translate to the same CDR3. The V call is TRBV19, the J call TRBJ2-6, with 7 nucleotides matching TRBD2. The CDR3 is made up of 16 amino acids. Trimming took 1 base from V and 0 from J; bases not matched to a gene: 0. Germline-derived CDR1 and CDR2 are LNHDA and SQIVND (reference sequence). The CDR3 sequence is CASSIAGGSGANVLTF. CDR3 nucleotide sequence: TGTGCCAGTAGTATAGCGGGGGGCTCTGGGGCCAACGTCCTGACTTTC.

The V and J genes are TRBV13 and TRBJ1-2, with D unresolved. The CDR3 has 13 residues. Germline CDR1 is PRHDT and CDR2 is FYEKMQ (reference sequence). Trimming cost V 2 bases and J 7 bases, with 11 bases left between them. This CDR3 is CASSLPGIGGYTF. CDR3 DNA: TGTGCCAGCAGCTTACCGGGAATCGGTGGCTACACCTTC.